Listed below are T cell receptor beta chains from one sample, sequenced in a study of cytomegalovirus exposure and HLA in healthy donors. The method was immunoSEQ multiplex PCR; TCRdb's version includes in-frame clones alone and lacks a portion of them. The data hold 120,000 or so clones, with 80% observed a single time. The specimen sequenced was PBMCs. The origin of the receptors is a young man in good health and CMV-seronegative. Both conserved end residues are part of each CDR3. D genes are given only for firm matches. Only part of the rows carry a size: once, few, many, or a class if the clone is expanded.

J gene | D gene | clone size | V gene | CDR3 protein | CDR3 DNA
TRBJ2-2 | TRBD2 | . | TRBV28 | CATLGLDTGELFF | TGTGCCACCCTCGGACTAGACACCGGGGAGCTGTTTTTT
TRBJ1-5 | . | . | TRBV19 | CASSTGTRGSVQPQHF | TGTGCCAGTAGTACCGGGACACGAGGGTCCGTTCAGCCCCAGCATTTT
TRBJ2-1 | TRBD2 | few | TRBV10-3 | CAISDGLAGGPNNEQFF | TGTGCCATCAGTGACGGACTAGCGGGAGGGCCCAACAATGAGCAGTTCTTC
TRBJ2-2 | . | . | TRBV7-7 | CASSLSGANTGELFF | TGTGCCAGCTCCTTGTCCGGGGCGAACACCGGGGAGCTGTTTTTT
TRBJ2-7 | . | . | TRBV19 | CASSIRDKTYEQYF | TGTGCCAGTAGTATACGGGATAAGACCTACGAGCAGTACTTC
TRBJ2-5 | . | few | TRBV18 | CASSPTGTGWQETQYF | TGTGCCAGCTCACCAACTGGTACGGGATGGCAAGAGACCCAGTACTTC
TRBJ2-7 | . | . | TRBV27 | CASSFEGRYYEQYF | TGTGCCAGCAGTTTTGAGGGAAGGTACTACGAGCAGTACTTC
TRBJ1-4 | . | once | TRBV7-9 | CASRSIDSGSSPLFF | TGTGCCAGCAGATCCATAGATTCCGGGTCCTCGCCCCTGTTTTTT
TRBJ1-3 | TRBD1 | once | TRBV7-6 | CASSLATRGRGGNTIYF | TGTGCCAGCAGCTTAGCCACCAGGGGGAGAGGAGGAAACACCATATATTTT
TRBJ1-1 | TRBD1 | . | TRBV10-2 | CASRPKPIRGWMNTEAFF | TGCGCCAGCAGACCGAAGCCTATCAGGGGGTGGATGAACACTGAAGCTTTCTTT
TRBJ1-4 | . | once | TRBV5-1 | CASSLTGNEKKLFF | TGCGCCAGCAGCTTGACAGGGAATGAGAAAAAACTGTTTTTT
TRBJ2-5 | . | . | TRBV10-3 | CAISGGQGLLWTQYF | TGTGCCATCAGTGGTGGTCAGGGCTTGTTGTGGACCCAGTACTTC
TRBJ1-1 | . | few | TRBV15 | CATSRGAGSEAFF | TGTGCCACCAGCAGAGGGGCGGGCAGTGAAGCTTTCTTT
TRBJ2-1 | TRBD2 | . | TRBV7-6 | CASSLAGGTYNEQFF | TGTGCCAGCAGCCTAGCGGGAGGGACCTACAATGAGCAGTTCTTC
TRBJ2-7 | . | . | TRBV7-2 | CASTVGGRTYEQYF | TGTGCCAGCACCGTAGGTGGGAGGACCTACGAGCAGTACTTC
TRBJ1-2 | TRBD1 | . | TRBV9 | CASSPDRAFDGYTF | TGTGCCAGCAGCCCGGACAGGGCTTTCGATGGCTACACCTTC
TRBJ2-1 | . | . | TRBV7-2 | CASSPPAYNEQFF | TGTGCCAGCAGCCCTCCGGCCTACAATGAGCAGTTCTTC
TRBJ1-1 | . | . | TRBV7-7 | CASSLGMNTEAFF | TGTGCCAGCAGCTTAGGTATGAACACTGAAGCTTTCTTT
TRBJ2-5 | TRBD1 | . | TRBV9 | CASSSTGTGETQYF | TGTGCCAGCAGCTCAACCGGGACAGGAGAGACCCAGTACTTC
TRBJ2-7 | TRBD2 | . | TRBV13 | CASRRAGGPYEQYF | TGTGCCAGCAGGAGGGCGGGAGGGCCCTACGAGCAGTACTTC